These 15 T cell receptor beta chains originate from one sample sequenced in a study of blood T cells in healthy people across ages. Sample-barcoded 5' priming and a J-beta primer mix drove a second PCR of about 6 to 12 cycles. TCRdb independently ran MiXCR on the 5' RACE reads; one entry per CDR3 protein. The sample holds roughly 1,000,000 distinct CDR3 sequences, approximately 25% seen once. These same records also appear under a second study, on T cells of mothers and their children.

The material sequenced was blood. The source is a girl aged 2 to 9 in good health.

This clonotype has only a few counts. The V gene is TRBV29-1, the J gene TRBJ2-7; 10 bases map to TRBD1. Germline V gene sequence: CDR1 SQVTM, CDR2 ANQGSEA. CDR3 length equals 13 residues. V lost 5 bases and J lost 6; bases outside the gene matches: 7. DNA of the CDR3: TGCAGCGTTCGGGGGACAGGGGCCGTCGAGCAGTACTTC. This gives the protein CSVRGTGAVEQYF.

The rearrangement joins TRBV20-1 to TRBJ2-7; TRBD2 might be the D (6 bases). The germline CDR1 and CDR2 sequences are DFQATT and SNEGSKA (reference sequence). V shed 6 bases and J shed 1 base, with 19 bases lying between them. The CDR3 sequence is 15 residues long. The CDR3 DNA follows: TGCAGTGCCTCCACCATGGGGGGTGGGTCCTACGAGCAGTACTTC. Protein: CSASTMGGGSYEQYF.

The V call is TRBV4-2, the J call TRBJ2-6; no clear D gene. Germline lookup yields CDR1 LGHNA and CDR2 YNFKEQ. The ends were cut back, 0 bases at V and 1 base at J, with 13 bases in the middle. This CDR3 has 18 residues. The CDR3 here is CASSQEAGPNSGANVLTF. In DNA form, the CDR3 reads TGTGCCAGCAGCCAAGAAGCTGGACCGAATTCTGGGGCCAACGTCCTGACTTTC.

The chain employs TRBV20-1 and TRBJ2-3, with no clear D. V was pared by 1 base and J by 6 bases, with 14 bases between. Germline lookup yields CDR1 DFQATT and CDR2 SNEGSKA (reference sequence). The CDR3 extends over 14 amino acids. In DNA form, the CDR3 reads TGCAGTGCTAGAGGGGGTGTACAAACCGATACGCAGTATTTT. Its translation is CSARGGVQTDTQYF.

The chain joins TRBV7-2 to TRBJ1-3, with D perhaps TRBD1 (6 bases). The CDR3 contains 16 residues. Germline CDR1 SGHTA, CDR2 FQGNSA. V lost 4 bases to trimming and J lost 4 bases, with 17 bases between them. CDR3 residues: CASSSFLGGSGNTIYF. The CDR3 region has the DNA TGTGCCAGCAGCTCATTCCTAGGGGGATCGGGAAACACCATATATTTT.

This clonotype was detected only a few times. The chain employs TRBV4-3 and TRBJ1-1; D ambiguous. V was shortened by 3 bases and J by 7 bases, with 9 bases between the two germline ends. The CDR3 is 12 amino acids. Looked up from germline, CDR1 is LGHNA and CDR2 is YSLEER. CDR3 loop: CASSHGRDEAFF. CDR3 coding DNA: TGCGCCAGCAGCCATGGGCGGGATGAAGCTTTCTTT.

The chain joins TRBV20-1 to TRBJ2-7; 7 bases align to TRBD2. The J call is doubtful: the DNA matches TRBJ2-1 better. Germline V gives CDR1 DFQATT, CDR2 SNEGSKA (reference sequence). This CDR3 has 15 amino acids. The CDR3 region has the DNA TGCAGTGCTAGAGGCGGGAGCGCCGACTACAATGAGCAGTTCTTC. It yields the protein CSARGGSADYNEQFF.

This sequence joins TRBV15 and TRBJ1-2; D call uncertain. CDR1 is LNHNV and CDR2 is YYDKDF in the germline V gene (reference sequence). Trimming took 0 bases from V and 3 from J, leaving 2 bases between them. This CDR3 has 12 amino acids. The CDR3 reads CATSRDDYGYTF. The CDR3 DNA is TGTGCCACCAGCAGAGACGACTATGGCTACACCTTC.

This clonotype occurred a few times. The DNA is left out, because the CDR3 cannot be placed on it with certainty; the CDR3 is given as TCRdb lists it. The chain couples TRBV6-5 to TRBJ2-7; the listed D gene, TRBD2, was not tested against the DNA. CDR1 and CDR2 (germline): MNHEY, SVGAGI. The CDR3 has 18 amino acids, counting both end residues. The CDR3: CASSYFWPRRQGTYEQYF.

This clonotype was picked up a small number of times. V and J are TRBV12-3 or TRBV12-4 and TRBJ2-3; D unresolved. With 3 bases removed from V and 5 bases from J, the gap between germline ends came to 12 bases. CDR3 length: 14 residues. Here the CDR3 DNA reads TGTGCCAGCAGTTTCGGCCTAGACGGAGATACGCAGTATTTT. This codes for CASSFGLDGDTQYF.

This clonotype has just a few counts. The chain employs TRBV7-6 and TRBJ2-3; 9 bases align to TRBD2. Losses at the gene ends were 4 bases for V and 3 bases for J; bases not matched to a gene: 11. The CDR3 loop spans 17 amino acids. In germline, CDR1 is SGHVS, CDR2 FNYEAQ. CDR3 residues: CASSSPEELAGTDTQYF. The CDR3 DNA sequence: TGTGCCAGCAGCTCCCCCGAGGAGCTAGCGGGAACAGATACGCAGTATTTT. Looking up the rest from reference TRBV7-6 and TRBJ2-3 gives the full variable domain: GAGVSQSPRYKVTKRGQDVALRCDPISGHVSLYWYRQALGQGPEFLTYFNYEAQQDKSGLPNDRFSAERPEGSISTLTIQRTEQRDSAMYRCASSSPEELAGTDTQYFGPGTRLTVL.

This clonotype was seen more than once but under ten times. The CDR3 spells CASTNSGGAYEQYF. The CDR3 DNA reads as TGTGCCAGCACCAATAGCGGGGGGGCCTACGAGCAGTACTTC. The chain uses TRBV6-5 and TRBJ2-7; 11 bases match TRBD2. Germline assignment: CDR1 MNHEY and CDR2 SVGAGI. The CDR3 runs to 14 residues. With V trimmed by 7 bases and J by 2 bases, 4 bases remained unmatched.

This clonotype was observed a handful of times. The V call is TRBV12-3 or TRBV12-4, the J call TRBJ2-5; D is uncertain. This CDR3 has 14 amino acids. V lost 6 bases and J lost 0, with 11 bases in between. Written as DNA, the CDR3 is TGTGCCAGCAGGATTAATACTAACCAAGAGACCCAGTACTTC. Amino acids: CASRINTNQETQYF.

J is TRBJ2-5 and V is TRBV27, with 9 positions matching TRBD2. Judging by the DNA end, TRBJ2-7 fits better; the J call may be wrong. Germline V CDR1 and CDR2: MNHEY, SMNVEV (reference sequence). The CDR3 has 17 amino acids. CDR3 loop: CASSSETSGTPWYEQYF. CDR3 sequence (DNA): TGTGCCAGCAGTTCGGAGACTAGCGGTACGCCCTGGTACGAGCAGTACTTC.

This clonotype showed up just a few times. The junction does not match germline at one end; this may be a read error. CDR3 in amino acids: CASSHSGDYEQYF. Written as DNA, the CDR3 is TGTGCTAGCAGCCACTCGGGGGACTACGAGCAGTACTTC. The V call is TRBV7-7, the J call TRBJ2-7; perhaps TRBD2 as D (6 bases). The CDR3 consists of 13 residues. Germline V CDR1 and CDR2: SSHAT, FNYEAQ (reference sequence). Based on the CDR3 plus reference TRBV7-7 and TRBJ2-7, the full variable domain is GAGVSQSPRYKVTKRGQDVTLRCDPISSHATLYWYQQALGQGPEFLTYFNYEAQPDKSGLPSDRFSAERPEGSISTLTIQRTEQRDSAMYRCASSHSGDYEQYFGPGTRLTVT.